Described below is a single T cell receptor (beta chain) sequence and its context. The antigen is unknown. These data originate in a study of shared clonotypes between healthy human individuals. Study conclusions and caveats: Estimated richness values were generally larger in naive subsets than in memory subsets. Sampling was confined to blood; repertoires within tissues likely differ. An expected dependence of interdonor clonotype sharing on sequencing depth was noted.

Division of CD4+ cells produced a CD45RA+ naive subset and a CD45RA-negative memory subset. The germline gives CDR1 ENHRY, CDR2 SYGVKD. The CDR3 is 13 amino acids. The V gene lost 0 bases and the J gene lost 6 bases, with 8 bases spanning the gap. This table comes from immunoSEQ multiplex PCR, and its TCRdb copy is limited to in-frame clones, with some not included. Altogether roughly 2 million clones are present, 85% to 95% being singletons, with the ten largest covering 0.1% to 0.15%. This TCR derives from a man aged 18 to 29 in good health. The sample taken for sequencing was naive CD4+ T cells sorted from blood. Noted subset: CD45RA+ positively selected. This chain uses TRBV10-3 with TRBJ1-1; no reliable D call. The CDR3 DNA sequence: TGTGCCATCAGTGAGTCAAATTCGGCTGAAGCTTTCTTT. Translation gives CAISESNSAEAFF.